This TCR beta chain was sequenced in a study of blood T cells in healthy people across ages. This clonotype was counted only a few times. As yet, its antigen is unknown. Trimming stripped 6 bases from V and 7 bases from J, with 13 bases between. This CDR3 has 13 amino acids. From germline, CDR1 is LNHNV and CDR2 YYDKDF (reference sequence). Sample-barcoded 5' priming and a J-beta primer mix drove a second PCR of roughly 7 to 11 cycles. TCRdb reanalysed the 5' RACE reads using MiXCR and keeps one entry per CDR3 protein. The sample lists 1.5 million to 2 million distinct CDR3 sequences, 28% occurring once. Whole-study findings and limits: No one knew whether donors had CMV, which possibly confounded expanded clonotype changes. Strong correlation was found linking TCR beta diversity to naive T cell percentage. Both naive CD4+ cell counts and diversity were greater in long-lived donors than in aged donors.

The V call is TRBV15, the J call TRBJ1-5; D unclear. This receptor was identified in a woman in her 30s in good health. Sample: blood. The CDR3 sequence: CATSSGFGQPQHF. In DNA, the CDR3 is TGTGCCACCAGTTCCGGTTTCGGACAGCCCCAGCATTTT.